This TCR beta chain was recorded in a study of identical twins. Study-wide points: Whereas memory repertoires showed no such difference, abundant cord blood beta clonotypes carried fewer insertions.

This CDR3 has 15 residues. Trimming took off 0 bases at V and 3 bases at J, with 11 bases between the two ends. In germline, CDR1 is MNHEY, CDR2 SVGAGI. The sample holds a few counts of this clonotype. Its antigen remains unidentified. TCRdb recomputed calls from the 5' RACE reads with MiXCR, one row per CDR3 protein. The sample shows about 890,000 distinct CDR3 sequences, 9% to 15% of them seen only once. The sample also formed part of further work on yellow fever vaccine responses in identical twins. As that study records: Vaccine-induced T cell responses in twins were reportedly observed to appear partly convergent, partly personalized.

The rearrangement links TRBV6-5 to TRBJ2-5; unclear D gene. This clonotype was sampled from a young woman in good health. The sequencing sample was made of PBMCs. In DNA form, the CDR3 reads TGTGCCAGCAGTTACTCGGCTGAACCCAAAGAGACCCAGTACTTC. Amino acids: CASSYSAEPKETQYF.